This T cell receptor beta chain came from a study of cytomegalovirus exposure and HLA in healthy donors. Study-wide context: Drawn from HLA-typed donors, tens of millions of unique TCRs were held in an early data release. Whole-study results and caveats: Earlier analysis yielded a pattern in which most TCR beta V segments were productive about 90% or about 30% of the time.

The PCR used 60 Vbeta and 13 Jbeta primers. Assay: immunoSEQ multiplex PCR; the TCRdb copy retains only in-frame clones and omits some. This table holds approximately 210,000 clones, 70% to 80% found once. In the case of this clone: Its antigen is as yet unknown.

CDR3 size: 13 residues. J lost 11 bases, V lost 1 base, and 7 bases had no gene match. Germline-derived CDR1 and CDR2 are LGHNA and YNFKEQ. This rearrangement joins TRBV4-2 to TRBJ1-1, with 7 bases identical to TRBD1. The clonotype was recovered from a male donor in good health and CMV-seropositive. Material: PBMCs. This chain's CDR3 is CASSQGPGGEAFF. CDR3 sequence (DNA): TGTGCCAGCAGCCAAGGTCCAGGGGGAGAGGCTTTCTTT.